The 7 T cell receptor beta chains presented below share a single source sample, sequenced in a study of early T cells in non-severe SARS-CoV-2 infection. TCRdb redid the calling of the 5' RACE reads with MiXCR, one entry per CDR3 protein. In the table there are 50,000 to 60,000 distinct CDR3 sequences, roughly 7.7% of which are singletons. The sequenced material came from whole blood. The receptors were sampled from an adult who was a healthcare worker with PCR-confirmed SARS-CoV-2 infection or an uninfected control (not recorded which).

This clonotype has only a few counts. The chain couples TRBV28 to TRBJ1-1, with D unclear. There are 14 residues in the CDR3. Per germline, CDR1 MDHEN and CDR2 SYDVKM. V lost 4 bases to trimming and J lost 8 bases, with 17 bases between them. CDR3 DNA: TGTGCCAGCAGTTCCACGGGAATAAACGGAGAAGCTTTCTTT. This sequence encodes CASSSTGINGEAFF.

The table lists this clonotype with many counts. The V and J genes are TRBV5-1 and TRBJ2-7, with 12 bases that match TRBD2. CDR3 length equals 14 residues. Trimming cost V 2 bases and J 9 bases; bases outside gene matches: 6. Germline values: CDR1 SGHRS, CDR2 YFSETQ. The CDR3 reads CASSFGLAGFMQYF. Written as DNA, the CDR3 is TGCGCCAGCAGCTTTGGACTAGCGGGATTTATGCAGTACTTC.

This clonotype was seen a few times. The chain couples TRBV28 to TRBJ2-7; TRBD2 is a possible D gene (6 bases). Trimming cost V 2 bases and J 6 bases, with 11 bases left between them. Germline loops: CDR1 MDHEN, CDR2 SYDVKM. This CDR3 spans 13 amino acids. CDR3 loop: CASSLRLASEQYF. The CDR3 DNA follows: TGTGCCAGCAGTTTAAGGCTAGCGAGCGAGCAGTACTTC.

This clonotype has just a few counts. The rearrangement links TRBV30 to TRBJ1-1; tentatively, D is TRBD1 (5 bases). The germline V gene encodes CDR1 GTSNPN and CDR2 SVGIG (reference sequence). Trimming removed 1 base at V and 11 bases at J, with 11 bases between. This CDR3 comprises 11 residues. The DNA of the CDR3 is TGTGCCTGGAGTGCCAGGGTTATGGCTTTCTTT. This gives the protein CAWSARVMAFF. The entire variable domain, with the rest obtained from reference TRBV30 and TRBJ1-1, is as follows: SQTIHQWPATLVQPVGSPLSLECTVEGTSNPNLYWYRQAAGRGLQLLFYSVGIGQISSEVPQNLSASRPQDRQFILSSKKLLLSDSGFYLCAWSARVMAFFGQGTRLTVV.

The table lists this clonotype with many counts. The V and J genes are TRBV7-3 and TRBJ1-3; D may be TRBD1 (5 bases). The CDR3 is made up of 15 amino acids. Trimming stripped 5 bases from V and 4 bases from J, with 15 bases between. Germline V gene lookup returns CDR1 SGHTA and CDR2 FQGTGA. The CDR3 protein is CASSPDGGYGNTIYF. Written as DNA, the CDR3 is TGTGCCAGCAGCCCCGATGGGGGTTACGGAAACACCATATATTTT.

The chain couples TRBV12-3 or TRBV12-4 to TRBJ2-7; no firm D call. Trimming left V 6 bases short and J 0 bases short, with 6 bases between. The CDR3 loop spans 12 amino acids. CDR3 DNA sequence: TGTGCCAGCAGCGGCCTCTCCTACGAGCAGTACTTC. It yields the protein CASSGLSYEQYF.

This clonotype was found a few times. The rearrangement uses TRBV27 and TRBJ1-4; TRBD1 might be the D (5 bases). CDR3 length: 15 amino acids. The V gene's germline CDR1 is MNHEY and CDR2 SMNVEV (reference sequence). The V end was cut by 4 bases, the J end by 5 bases, with 14 bases between. The CDR3 region has the DNA TGTGCCAGCAGTTCTTACGGGACGGGGAATGAAAAACTGTTTTTT. It is translated as CASSSYGTGNEKLFF.